This T cell receptor beta chain was identified in a study of T-cell reconstitution after alpha-beta-depleted transplantation in children. Germline V gene sequence: CDR1 PRHDT, CDR2 FYEKMQ (reference sequence). The CDR3 loop spans 15 amino acids. The trim removed 4 bases at V and 4 bases at J, leaving 6 bases unmatched. This clonotype has just a few counts. During its preparation, the TCRbeta library received unique molecular identifiers. TCRdb used MiXCR to reprocess the PCR reads, holding one entry per CDR3 protein. The sample has almost 500,000 distinct CDR3 sequences, approximately 12% seen once. The V and J genes are TRBV13 and TRBJ1-2; the match to TRBD1 covers 10 bases. Here the sequenced sample was PBMCs from the stem cell graft donor, taken from the stem cell graft. The source of this sequence is a human donor who donated a stem cell graft to a child with combined immunodeficiency. The CDR3 loop reads CASSWGTGDGYGYTF. The CDR3 DNA reads as TGTGCCAGCAGCTGGGGGACAGGGGACGGCTATGGCTACACCTTC.